A single sample is the source of the 31 T cell receptor beta chains below, sequenced in a study of shared clonotypes between healthy human individuals. CD45RO-negative, CCR7-positively selected cells formed the naive CD8 fraction, excluding terminally differentiated effector memory CD45RA+ cells. Assay used: immunoSEQ multiplex PCR; TCRdb lists only in-frame clones, some missing. The profile shows about 590,000 clones, just under 97% of them singletons. The sequenced sample was naive CD8+ T cells sorted from blood. These receptors originate from a woman under 40 in good health.

The chain recombines TRBV19 with TRBJ1-1; D perhaps matches TRBD1 (6 bases). This CDR3 has 15 residues. Germline V gene sequence: CDR1 LNHDA, CDR2 SQIVND (reference sequence). Trimming left V 3 bases short and J 0 bases short, with 11 bases between. This CDR3 reads CASSISRTVNTEAFF. The DNA of the CDR3 is TGTGCCAGTAGTATCTCAAGGACAGTGAACACTGAAGCTTTCTTT.

V gene TRBV4-1 combines with J gene TRBJ2-7; 9 bases are shared with TRBD1. The germline V gene has CDR1 MGHRA and CDR2 YSYEKL. This CDR3 spans 17 amino acids. V was clipped by 4 bases and J by 5 bases; unmatched bases: 15. The DNA of the CDR3 is TGCGCCAGCAGCCTAAGGTGGGCGGGACAGGGACAGGACGAGCAGTACTTC. Translation gives CASSLRWAGQGQDEQYF.

The chain couples TRBV25-1 to TRBJ2-1; TRBD2 matches 9 bases. Germline V gives CDR1 MGHDK, CDR2 SYGVNS. V dropped 8 bases and J dropped 4; count of bases not matched to a gene: 3. The CDR3 length is 13 residues. The DNA for the CDR3 is TGTGCCAGCGAGACTAGCGGATACAATGAGCAGTTCTTC. Translating gives CASETSGYNEQFF. Based on the CDR3 plus reference TRBV25-1 and TRBJ2-1, the full variable domain is EADIYQTPRYLVIGTGKKITLECSQTMGHDKMYWYQQDPGMELHLIHYSYGVNSTEKGDLSSESTVSRIRTEHFPLTLESARPSHTSQYLCASETSGYNEQFFGPGTRLTVL.

The gene calls are TRBV7-8 and TRBJ2-5; D is perhaps TRBD2 (6 bases). This CDR3 has 16 amino acids. The V gene's germline CDR1 is SGHVS and CDR2 FQNEAQ. V was trimmed by 0 bases and J by 10 bases, leaving 21 bases between them. DNA of the CDR3: TGTGCCAGCAGCTTAGCGCCTGGGACTGGGGGGTGGGACCAGTACTTC. This gives the protein CASSLAPGTGGWDQYF.

V gene TRBV28 combines with J gene TRBJ2-1; 14 positions agree with TRBD2. CDR3 length: 15 amino acids. Germline-derived CDR1 and CDR2 are MDHEN and SYDVKM. Trimming took 5 bases from V and 10 from J; bases not matched to a gene: 7. The CDR3 DNA reads as TGTGCCAGCAGTCGGGGGACTAGCGGGAGTTGGGAGCAGTTCTTC. It specifies CASSRGTSGSWEQFF.

The chain joins TRBV2 to TRBJ2-7; 7 positions match TRBD2. The CDR3 length is 15 residues. From germline, CDR1 is SNHLY and CDR2 FYNNEI. V shed 3 bases and J 0 bases; nucleotides not matched to a gene: 5. CDR3 loop: CASSDAGETSYEQYF. The CDR3 DNA is TGTGCCAGCAGTGACGCGGGAGAAACCTCCTACGAGCAGTACTTC.

The V gene is TRBV28, the J gene TRBJ1-5, with D perhaps TRBD1 (5 bases). The germline gives CDR1 MDHEN, CDR2 SYDVKM. The CDR3 sequence is 15 residues long. V lost 2 bases and J lost 2, with 10 bases in between. The DNA of the CDR3 is TGTGCCAGCAGTTTACCAGGGACGGGCAATCAGCCCCAGCATTTT. The encoded protein is CASSLPGTGNQPQHF. The full variable domain, with the rest looked up from reference TRBV28 and TRBJ1-5, is DVKVTQSSRYLVKRTGEKVFLECVQDMDHENMFWYRQDPGLGLRLIYFSYDVKMKEKGDIPEGYSVSREKKERFSLILESASTNQTSMYLCASSLPGTGNQPQHFGDGTRLSIL.

The chain carries TRBV10-1 and TRBJ2-1; 10 bases are shared with TRBD2. Germline-derived CDR1 and CDR2 are WNHNN and SYGVQD (reference sequence). After removal of 2 bases from V and 7 bases from J, the junction contained 8 bases not matched to a gene. The CDR3 covers 16 residues. CDR3 protein: CASSEPAGGPVNEQFF. The CDR3 nucleotides are TGCGCCAGCAGTGAGCCAGCGGGAGGGCCGGTAAATGAGCAGTTCTTC.

This chain uses TRBV4-1 with TRBJ2-1, with unresolved D. The germline CDR1 and CDR2 sequences are MGHRA and YSYEKL. V dropped 3 bases and J dropped 9 bases, with 9 bases sitting between them. This CDR3 comprises 12 residues. CDR3 protein: CASSHIATEQFF. CDR3 nucleotide sequence: TGCGCCAGCAGCCATATTGCAACTGAGCAGTTCTTC.

This clone came up once. The V call is TRBV9, the J call TRBJ2-2; D unresolved. The germline V gene has CDR1 SGDLS and CDR2 YYNGEE. The CDR3 loop spans 16 amino acids. The germline V and J ends were trimmed by 3 bases and 5 bases, with 17 bases remaining between them. CDR3 in amino acids: CASSDRLEMRTGELFF. CDR3 DNA sequence: TGTGCCAGCAGCGACCGCCTAGAAATGAGGACCGGGGAGCTGTTTTTT.

This sequence joins TRBV27 and TRBJ2-1; D gene uncertain. CDR1 and CDR2 from the germline V gene are MNHEY and SMNVEV (reference sequence). Trimming took 5 bases from V and 10 from J, leaving 12 bases between them. This CDR3 has 12 amino acids. In DNA, the CDR3 is TGTGCCAGCAGTACCCATACGACCGAGCAGTTCTTC. Its protein is CASSTHTTEQFF.

V and J are TRBV13 and TRBJ2-7, with 8 bases fitting TRBD2. Unmatched junction bases numbered 2, after V lost 7 bases and J lost 6 bases. The length of the CDR3 is 11 residues. Germline lookup yields CDR1 PRHDT and CDR2 FYEKMQ (reference sequence). The CDR3 loop is CASTSGSEQYF. For the CDR3, the DNA is TGTGCCAGCACCAGCGGGAGCGAGCAGTACTTC. The complete variable domain, with remaining parts taken from reference TRBV13 and TRBJ2-7, reads AAGVIQSPRHLIKEKRETATLKCYPIPRHDTVYWYQQGPGQDPQFLISFYEKMQSDKGSIPDRFSAQQFSDYHSELNMSSLELGDSALYFCASTSGSEQYFGPGTRLTVT.

The genes are TRBV27 and TRBJ2-5; D uncertain. Germline values: CDR1 MNHEY, CDR2 SMNVEV (reference sequence). V dropped 5 bases and J dropped 8 bases, with 9 bases sitting between them. The CDR3 has 11 amino acids. The CDR3 nucleotides read TGTGCCAGCAGTGACCAAGGTACCCAGTACTTC. Protein: CASSDQGTQYF.

The chain carries TRBV28 and TRBJ1-4, with 10 positions matching TRBD1. CDR1 is MDHEN, CDR2 SYDVKM, per germline. V lost 2 bases to trimming and J lost 1 base; unmatched junction nucleotides: 10. The CDR3 sequence is 19 residues long. The CDR3 is CASSLTSGTGVGTNEKLFF. The CDR3 DNA follows: TGTGCCAGCAGTTTAACCTCTGGGACAGGGGTTGGAACTAATGAAAAACTGTTTTTT.

The chain couples TRBV27 to TRBJ1-1, with 7 bases that match TRBD1. V shed 10 bases and J 3 bases; nucleotides not matched to a gene: 5. Germline V gives CDR1 MNHEY, CDR2 SMNVEV (reference sequence). This CDR3 comprises 12 residues. The CDR3 DNA follows: TGTGCCACCTGGACAGGCTACACTGAAGCTTTCTTT. Translating it yields CATWTGYTEAFF.

The chain carries TRBV28 and TRBJ1-2; 11 bases align to TRBD1. The CDR3 has 15 amino acids. Germline V gene sequence: CDR1 MDHEN, CDR2 SYDVKM. Trimming took 4 bases from V and 2 from J; bases not matched to a gene: 3. CDR3 in DNA: TGTGCCAGCAGTTCTGGACAGGGGGCCAACTATGGCTACACCTTC. Amino acid sequence: CASSSGQGANYGYTF.

The chain is built from TRBV25-1 and TRBJ2-2; D gene uncertain. Between the trimmed V and J ends, which lost 6 bases and 4 bases, there was a span of 15 bases. Germline loops: CDR1 MGHDK, CDR2 SYGVNS. This CDR3 has 15 residues. This CDR3 reads CASSRHAIATGELFF. CDR3 sequence (DNA): TGTGCCAGCAGCCGACACGCCATCGCCACCGGGGAGCTGTTTTTT.

The chain recombines TRBV28 with TRBJ1-5; no firm D call. The germline CDR1 and CDR2 sequences are MDHEN and SYDVKM. V lost 10 bases and J 7 bases, leaving 17 bases between the germline ends. This CDR3 is 13 amino acids long. The CDR3 coding sequence is TGTGCCACCGTAGGTTCATTTAGCCAGCCCCAGCATTTT. Its translation: CATVGSFSQPQHF. Using reference TRBV28 and TRBJ1-5 for the parts outside the CDR3, the full variable domain is DVKVTQSSRYLVKRTGEKVFLECVQDMDHENMFWYRQDPGLGLRLIYFSYDVKMKEKGDIPEGYSVSREKKERFSLILESASTNQTSMYLCATVGSFSQPQHFGDGTRLSIL.

As regards this clone: This same CDR3 is encoded by further DNA sequences in the sample. The chain combines TRBV28 with TRBJ2-1; a weak D match, TRBD2 (5 bases). The V and J ends lost 3 bases and 8 bases respectively, with 5 bases between them. The CDR3 loop spans 11 amino acids. CDR1 is MDHEN, CDR2 SYDVKM, per germline. The CDR3 loop is CASSLGDEQFF. The CDR3 nucleotides read TGTGCCAGCAGTTTGGGAGATGAGCAGTTCTTC.

V is TRBV27 and J is TRBJ2-5; 10 bases agree with TRBD2. The tail of the sequence fits TRBJ2-7 better, so the J call may be wrong. This CDR3 is 15 amino acids long. CDR1 and CDR2 from the germline V gene are MNHEY and SMNVEV (reference sequence). The CDR3 here is CASSLELAGRHEQYF. CDR3 DNA sequence: TGTGCCAGCAGTTTAGAACTAGCGGGAAGGCACGAGCAGTACTTC.

This chain uses TRBV7-8 with TRBJ1-5, with TRBD1 as a possible D gene (6 bases). The germline CDR1 and CDR2 sequences are SGHVS and FQNEAQ. The CDR3 totals 17 residues. Trimming pared 2 bases from V and 6 bases from J, leaving 20 bases between. CDR3 nucleotides: TGTGCCAGCAGCTTATTAAGAGAACAGGGAGTTTTTCAGCCCCAGCATTTT. Translating gives CASSLLREQGVFQPQHF.

A note on this clone: A read error may produce the germline difference seen at one junction end. This rearrangement joins TRBV7-9 to TRBJ1-4, with D perhaps TRBD1 (5 bases). Germline assignment: CDR1 SEHNR and CDR2 FQNEAQ (reference sequence). This CDR3 comprises 14 residues. CDR3 amino acids: CASSLGHANEKLFF. The DNA for the CDR3 is TGTGCCAGCAGTCTGGGGCACGCTAACGAAAAACTGTTTTTT.

The chain links TRBV7-8 to TRBJ1-5, with D hard to call. The CDR3 has 15 amino acids. CDR1 and CDR2 (germline): SGHVS, FQNEAQ. V lost 3 bases to trimming and J lost 0 bases, with 9 bases between them. CDR3 residues: CASSFGGISNQPQHF. The CDR3 DNA is TGTGCCAGCAGCTTTGGTGGGATTAGCAATCAGCCCCAGCATTTT.

Notes on this clone: A much larger clone lies a single base off, so this may be a read error. The chain couples TRBV5-5 to TRBJ2-5, with unresolved D. CDR3 size: 11 residues. Trimming removed 1 base from V and 3 bases from J, with 1 base in between. Germline values: CDR1 SGHKS, CDR2 YYEKEE (reference sequence). The CDR3 DNA sequence: TGTGCCAGCAGCTTGAAAGAGACCCAGTACTTC. This sequence encodes CASSLKETQYF.

The V gene is TRBV10-1, the J gene TRBJ2-3; TRBD2 matches at 9 bases. There are 17 residues in the CDR3. Trimming removed 6 bases from V and 2 bases from J; junction bases left unmatched: 12. The germline CDR1 and CDR2 sequences are WNHNN and SYGVQD (reference sequence). DNA of the CDR3: TGCGCCAGCAGGGCTAGCGGGAAAGTGGGGCCCACAGATACGCAGTATTTT. Protein: CASRASGKVGPTDTQYF.

Worth noting for this clone: This same CDR3 is encoded by further DNA sequences in the sample. The rearrangement links TRBV28 to TRBJ2-2; 9 nucleotides match TRBD2. Unmatched junction bases numbered 4, after V lost 3 bases and J lost 5 bases. The CDR3 length is 15 residues. Germline V CDR1 and CDR2: MDHEN, SYDVKM. CDR3 bases: TGTGCCAGCAGTTTCGGGCTAGCGGGAACCGGGGAGCTGTTTTTT. Protein: CASSFGLAGTGELFF.

CDR3 residues: CASSLVSDGNEQFF. CDR3 bases: TGCGCCAGCAGCTTGGTGTCCGACGGGAATGAGCAGTTCTTC. J is TRBJ2-1 and V is TRBV5-1; D is unclear. V shed 0 bases and J shed 7 bases, with 11 bases lying between them. The CDR3 consists of 14 residues. Looked up from germline, CDR1 is SGHRS and CDR2 is YFSETQ.

This chain uses TRBV13 with TRBJ2-5; 11 bases line up with TRBD2. With the DNA end fitting TRBJ2-7 better, the J assignment may be wrong. The germline CDR1 and CDR2 sequences are PRHDT and FYEKMQ (reference sequence). CDR3 size: 14 residues. CDR3 coding DNA: TGTGCCAGCAGCACGACTAGCGGGATCTACGAGCAGTACTTC. Translated: CASSTTSGIYEQYF.

The J gene is TRBJ2-7, the V gene TRBV5-1; 14 nucleotides align to TRBD2. Germline V gene sequence: CDR1 SGHRS, CDR2 YFSETQ. With V trimmed by 4 bases and J by 4 bases, 7 bases remained unmatched. The CDR3 is made up of 16 amino acids. CDR3 in DNA: TGCGCCAGCAGCCCCGGACTAGCGGGAGGAAAGTACGAGCAGTACTTC. It codes for CASSPGLAGGKYEQYF.

The chain is built from TRBV9 and TRBJ2-3, with unresolved D. V was cut by 3 bases and J by 10 bases, with 12 bases left in between. CDR3 length equals 12 residues. Germline lookup yields CDR1 SGDLS and CDR2 YYNGEE. The CDR3 protein is CASSGPHYPQYF. CDR3 bases: TGTGCCAGCAGCGGACCACATTATCCGCAGTATTTT.

J is TRBJ2-1 and V is TRBV9; 7 bases line up with TRBD2. CDR1 is SGDLS, CDR2 YYNGEE, per germline. This CDR3 contains 15 residues. V shed 3 bases, J shed 4 bases, and the junction held 7 bases outside the gene matches. The CDR3 loop is CASSGAGIGYNEQFF. The CDR3 DNA reads TGTGCCAGCAGCGGAGCGGGGATCGGTTACAATGAGCAGTTCTTC.